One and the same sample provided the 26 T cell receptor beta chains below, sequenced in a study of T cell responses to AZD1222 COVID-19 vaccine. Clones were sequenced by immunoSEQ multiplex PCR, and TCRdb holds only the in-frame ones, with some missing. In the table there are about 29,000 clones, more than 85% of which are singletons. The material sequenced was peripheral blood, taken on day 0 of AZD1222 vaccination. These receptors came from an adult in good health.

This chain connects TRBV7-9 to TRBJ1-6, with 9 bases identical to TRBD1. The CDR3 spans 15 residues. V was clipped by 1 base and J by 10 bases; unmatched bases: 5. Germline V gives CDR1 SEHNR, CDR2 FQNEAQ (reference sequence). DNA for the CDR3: TGTGCCAGCAGCTTAGGGGACAGGGCCCAGTCACCCCTCCACTTT. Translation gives CASSLGDRAQSPLHF. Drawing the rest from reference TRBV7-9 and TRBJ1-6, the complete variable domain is DTGVSQNPRHKITKRGQNVTFRCDPISEHNRLYWYRQTLGQGPEFLTYFQNEAQLEKSRLLSDRFSAERPKGSFSTLEIQRTEQGDSAMYLCASSLGDRAQSPLHFGNGTRLTVT.

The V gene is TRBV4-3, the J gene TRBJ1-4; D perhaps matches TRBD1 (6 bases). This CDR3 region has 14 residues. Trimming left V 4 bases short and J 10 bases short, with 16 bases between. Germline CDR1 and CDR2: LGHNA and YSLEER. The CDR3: CASSRTAQEGKLFF. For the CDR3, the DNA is TGCGCCAGCAGCCGGACAGCCCAGGAGGGAAAACTGTTTTTT.

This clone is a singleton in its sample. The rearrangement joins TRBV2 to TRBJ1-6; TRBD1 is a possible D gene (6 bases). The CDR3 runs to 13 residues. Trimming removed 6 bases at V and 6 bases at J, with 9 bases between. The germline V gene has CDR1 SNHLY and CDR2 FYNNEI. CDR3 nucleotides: TGTGCCAGCAGGGACAGCGGTAATTCACCCCTCCACTTT. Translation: CASRDSGNSPLHF.

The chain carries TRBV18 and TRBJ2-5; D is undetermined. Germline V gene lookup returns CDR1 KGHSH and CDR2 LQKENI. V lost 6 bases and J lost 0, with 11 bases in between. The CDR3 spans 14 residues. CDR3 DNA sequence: TGTGCCAGCTCTCGGTCCAACTACCAAGAGACCCAGTACTTC. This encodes CASSRSNYQETQYF. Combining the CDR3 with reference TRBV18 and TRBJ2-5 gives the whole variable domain NAGVMQNPRHLVRRRGQEARLRCSPMKGHSHVYWYRQLPEEGLKFMVYLQKENIIDESGMPKERFSAEFPKEGPSILRIQQVVRGDSAAYFCASSRSNYQETQYFGPGTRLLVL.

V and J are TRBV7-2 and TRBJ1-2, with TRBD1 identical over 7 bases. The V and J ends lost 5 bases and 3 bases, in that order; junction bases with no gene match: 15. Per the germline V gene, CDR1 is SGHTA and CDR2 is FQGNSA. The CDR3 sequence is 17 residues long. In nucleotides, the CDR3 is TGTGCCAGCAGCGTACAGGGGCGTACTCTCCGGGACTATGGCTACACCTTC. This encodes CASSVQGRTLRDYGYTF.

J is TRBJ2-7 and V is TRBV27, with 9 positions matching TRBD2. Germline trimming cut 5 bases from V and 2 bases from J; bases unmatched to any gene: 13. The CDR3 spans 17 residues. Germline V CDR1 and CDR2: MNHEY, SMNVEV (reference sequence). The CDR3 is CASSASIGREGAYEQYF. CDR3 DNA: TGTGCCAGCAGTGCCTCCATCGGGCGGGAGGGAGCCTACGAGCAGTACTTC.

The CDR3 reads CASSPPIRGRNEKLFF. As DNA, the CDR3 is TGTGCCAGCTCACCACCTATTCGCGGTCGTAATGAAAAACTGTTTTTT. The V gene is TRBV18, the J gene TRBJ1-4; unclear D gene. CDR1 KGHSH and CDR2 LQKENI come from the germline V gene. V was shortened by 0 bases and J by 4 bases, with 12 bases between the two germline ends. This CDR3 region has 16 residues.

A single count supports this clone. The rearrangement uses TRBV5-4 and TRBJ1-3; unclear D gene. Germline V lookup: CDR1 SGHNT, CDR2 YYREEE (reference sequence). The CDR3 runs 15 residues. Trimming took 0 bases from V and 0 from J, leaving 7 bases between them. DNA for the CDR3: TGTGCCAGCAGCTTGGCCCGATCCTCTGGAAACACCATATATTTT. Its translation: CASSLARSSGNTIYF.

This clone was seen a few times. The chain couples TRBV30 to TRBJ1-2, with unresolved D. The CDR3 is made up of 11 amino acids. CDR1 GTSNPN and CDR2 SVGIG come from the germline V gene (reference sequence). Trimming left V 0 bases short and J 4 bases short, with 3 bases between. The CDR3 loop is CAWSVVYGYTF. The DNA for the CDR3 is TGTGCCTGGAGTGTGGTCTATGGCTACACCTTC. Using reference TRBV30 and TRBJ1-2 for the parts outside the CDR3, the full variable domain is SQTIHQWPATLVQPVGSPLSLECTVEGTSNPNLYWYRQAAGRGLQLLFYSVGIGQISSEVPQNLSASRPQDRQFILSSKKLLLSDSGFYLCAWSVVYGYTFGSGTRLTVV.

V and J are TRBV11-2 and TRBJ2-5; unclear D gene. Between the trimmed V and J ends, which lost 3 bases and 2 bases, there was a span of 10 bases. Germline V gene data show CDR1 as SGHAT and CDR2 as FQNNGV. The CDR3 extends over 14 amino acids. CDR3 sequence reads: CASSFGRGQETQYF. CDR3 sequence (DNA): TGTGCCAGCAGCTTCGGCCGCGGTCAAGAGACCCAGTACTTC. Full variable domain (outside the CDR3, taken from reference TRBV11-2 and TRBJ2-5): EAGVAQSPRYKIIEKRQSVAFWCNPISGHATLYWYQQILGQGPKLLIQFQNNGVVDDSQLPKDRFSAERLKGVDSTLKIQPAKLEDSAVYLCASSFGRGQETQYFGPGTRLLVL.

In DNA form, the CDR3 reads TGCAGCGTCGGCACAGAATTCTATGGCTACACCTTC. Translating it yields CSVGTEFYGYTF. This rearrangement joins TRBV29-1 to TRBJ1-2; D is undetermined. Germline V gives CDR1 SQVTM, CDR2 ANQGSEA. V was clipped by 6 bases and J by 4 bases, with 12 bases between them. The CDR3 has 12 residues.

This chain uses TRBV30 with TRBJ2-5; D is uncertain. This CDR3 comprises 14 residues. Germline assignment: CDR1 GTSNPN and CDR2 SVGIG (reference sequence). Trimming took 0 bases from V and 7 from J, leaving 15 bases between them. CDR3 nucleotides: TGTGCCTGGAGTGTAAAGTTGGTGGAAGGGACCCAGTACTTC. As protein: CAWSVKLVEGTQYF.

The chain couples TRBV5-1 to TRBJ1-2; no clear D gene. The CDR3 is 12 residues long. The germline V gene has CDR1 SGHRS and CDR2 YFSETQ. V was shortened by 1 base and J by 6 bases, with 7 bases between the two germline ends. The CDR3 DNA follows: TGCGCCAGCAGCTTGACCACAAATGGCTACACCTTC. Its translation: CASSLTTNGYTF. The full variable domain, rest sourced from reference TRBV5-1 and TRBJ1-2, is KAGVTQTPRYLIKTRGQQVTLSCSPISGHRSVSWYQQTPGQGLQFLFEYFSETQRNKGNFPGRFSGRQFSNSRSEMNVSTLELGDSALYLCASSLTTNGYTFGSGTRLTVV.

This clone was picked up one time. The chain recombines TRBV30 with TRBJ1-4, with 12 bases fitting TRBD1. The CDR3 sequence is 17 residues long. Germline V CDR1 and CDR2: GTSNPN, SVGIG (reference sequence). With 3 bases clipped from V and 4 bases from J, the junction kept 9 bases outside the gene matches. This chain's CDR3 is CAWSRGTGGEFNEKLFF. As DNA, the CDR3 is TGTGCCTGGAGCCGGGGGACAGGGGGCGAATTTAATGAAAAACTGTTTTTT.

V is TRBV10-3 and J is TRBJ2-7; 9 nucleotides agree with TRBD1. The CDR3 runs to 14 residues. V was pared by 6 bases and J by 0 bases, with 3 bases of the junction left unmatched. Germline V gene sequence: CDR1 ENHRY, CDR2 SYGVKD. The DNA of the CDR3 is TGTGCCATCAGCACAGGGGGCGACTCCTACGAGCAGTACTTC. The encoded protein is CAISTGGDSYEQYF.

CDR3 sequence reads: CASRLIQGWNTEAFF. In DNA, the CDR3 is TGCGCCAGCAGGCTTATACAGGGGTGGAACACTGAAGCTTTCTTT. V and J are TRBV10-1 and TRBJ1-1, with 7 positions matching TRBD1. V shed 6 bases, J shed 1 base, and the junction held 8 bases outside the gene matches. The CDR3 runs 15 residues. Per germline, CDR1 WNHNN and CDR2 SYGVQD (reference sequence).

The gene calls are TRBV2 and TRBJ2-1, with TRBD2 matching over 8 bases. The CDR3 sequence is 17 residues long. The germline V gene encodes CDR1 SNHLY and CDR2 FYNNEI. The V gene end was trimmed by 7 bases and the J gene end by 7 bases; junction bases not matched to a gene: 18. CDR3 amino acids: CASMHLRGSGRQNEQFF. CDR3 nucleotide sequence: TGTGCCAGCATGCACCTAAGGGGGAGCGGGAGACAGAATGAGCAGTTCTTC.

The CDR3 DNA reads as TGTGCCATCAGGGGACAGGGGAGTGAAAAACTGTTTTTT. Encoded protein: CAIRGQGSEKLFF. The V and J genes are TRBV10-3 and TRBJ1-4, with 10 bases fitting TRBD1. The CDR3 length is 13 residues. Germline loops: CDR1 ENHRY, CDR2 SYGVKD. The V and J ends lost 6 bases and 7 bases, in that order; junction bases with no gene match: 2.

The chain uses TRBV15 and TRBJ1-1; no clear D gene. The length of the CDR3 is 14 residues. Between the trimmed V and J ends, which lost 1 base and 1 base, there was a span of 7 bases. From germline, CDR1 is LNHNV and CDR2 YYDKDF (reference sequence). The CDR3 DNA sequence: TGTGCCACCAGCAGAGGGGGTCAGAACACTGAAGCTTTCTTT. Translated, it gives CATSRGGQNTEAFF.

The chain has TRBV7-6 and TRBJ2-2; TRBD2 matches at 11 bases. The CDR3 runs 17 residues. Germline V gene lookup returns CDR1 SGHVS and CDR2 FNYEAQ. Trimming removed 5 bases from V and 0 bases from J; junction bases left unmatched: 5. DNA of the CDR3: TGTGCCAGCAGCCGGGGACTAGCGGTATCGAACACCGGGGAGCTGTTTTTT. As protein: CASSRGLAVSNTGELFF.

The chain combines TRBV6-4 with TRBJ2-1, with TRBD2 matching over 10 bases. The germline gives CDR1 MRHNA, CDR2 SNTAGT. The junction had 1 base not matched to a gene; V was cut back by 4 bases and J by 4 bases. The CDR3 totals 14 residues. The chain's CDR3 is CASSVLAGYNEQFF. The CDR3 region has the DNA TGTGCCAGCAGTGTACTAGCGGGATACAATGAGCAGTTCTTC.

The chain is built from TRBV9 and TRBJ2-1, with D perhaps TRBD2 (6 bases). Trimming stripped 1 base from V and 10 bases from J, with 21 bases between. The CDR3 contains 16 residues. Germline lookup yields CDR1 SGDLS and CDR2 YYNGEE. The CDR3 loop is CASSVLAGASAWEQFF. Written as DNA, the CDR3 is TGTGCCAGCAGCGTATTGGCCGGGGCTAGCGCGTGGGAGCAGTTCTTC. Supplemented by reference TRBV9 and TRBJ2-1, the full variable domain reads DSGVTQTPKHLITATGQRVTLRCSPRSGDLSVYWYQQSLDQGLQFLIQYYNGEERAKGNILERFSAQQFPDLHSELNLSSLELGDSALYFCASSVLAGASAWEQFFGPGTRLTVL.

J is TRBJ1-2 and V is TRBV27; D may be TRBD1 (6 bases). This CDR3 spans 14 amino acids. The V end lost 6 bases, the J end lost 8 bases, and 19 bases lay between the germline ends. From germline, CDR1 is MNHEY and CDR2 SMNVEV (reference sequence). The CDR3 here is CASSRTPGAQGYTF. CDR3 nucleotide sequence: TGTGCCAGCAGCCGAACTCCAGGGGCTCAAGGCTACACCTTC.

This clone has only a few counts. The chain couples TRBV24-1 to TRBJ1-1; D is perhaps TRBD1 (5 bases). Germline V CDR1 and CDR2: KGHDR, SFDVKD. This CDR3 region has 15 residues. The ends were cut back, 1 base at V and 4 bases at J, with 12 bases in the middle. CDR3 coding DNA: TGTGCCACCAGTGATTTTGCGGGGGGGAGCACTGAAGCTTTCTTT. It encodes CATSDFAGGSTEAFF.

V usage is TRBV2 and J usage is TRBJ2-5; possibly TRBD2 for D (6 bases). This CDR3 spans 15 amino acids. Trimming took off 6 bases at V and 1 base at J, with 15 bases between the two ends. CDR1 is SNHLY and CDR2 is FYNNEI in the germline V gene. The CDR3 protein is CASRLAHGSQETQYF. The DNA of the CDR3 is TGTGCCAGCAGACTAGCTCACGGGTCCCAAGAGACCCAGTACTTC.

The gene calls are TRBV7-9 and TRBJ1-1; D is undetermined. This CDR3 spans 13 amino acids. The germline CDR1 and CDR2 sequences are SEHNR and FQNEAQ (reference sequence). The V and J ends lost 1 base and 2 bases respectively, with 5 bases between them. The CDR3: CASSLGHNTEAFF. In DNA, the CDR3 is TGTGCCAGCAGCTTAGGGCACAACACTGAAGCTTTCTTT.